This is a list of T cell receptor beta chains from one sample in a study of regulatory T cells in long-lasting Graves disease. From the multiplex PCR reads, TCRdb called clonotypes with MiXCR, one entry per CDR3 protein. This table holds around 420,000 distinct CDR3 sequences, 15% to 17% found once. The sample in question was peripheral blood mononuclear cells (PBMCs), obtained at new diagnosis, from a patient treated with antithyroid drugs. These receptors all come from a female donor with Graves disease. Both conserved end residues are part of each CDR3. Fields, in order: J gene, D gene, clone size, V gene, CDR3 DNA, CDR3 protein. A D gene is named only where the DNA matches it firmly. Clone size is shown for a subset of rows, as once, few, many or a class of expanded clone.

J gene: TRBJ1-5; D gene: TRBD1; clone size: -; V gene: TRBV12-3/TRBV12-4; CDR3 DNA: TGTGCCAGCAGTTCTTCCCTTGGACAGGGGAATCAGCCCCAGCATTTT; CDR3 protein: CASSSSLGQGNQPQHF
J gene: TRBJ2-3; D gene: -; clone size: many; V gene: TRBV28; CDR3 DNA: TGTGCCAGCAGGGTCGGAGTGACAGATACGCAGTATTTT; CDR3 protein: CASRVGVTDTQYF
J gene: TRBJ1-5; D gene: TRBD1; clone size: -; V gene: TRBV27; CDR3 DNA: TGTGCCAGCAGTTTTAGCGGACAGGCTGGCCAGCCCCAGCATTTT; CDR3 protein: CASSFSGQAGQPQHF
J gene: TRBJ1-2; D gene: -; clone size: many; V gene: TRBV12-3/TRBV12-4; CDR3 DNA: TGTGCCAGCAGTTTGCAGGGGCGTTGGATTGGCTACACCTTC; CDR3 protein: CASSLQGRWIGYTF
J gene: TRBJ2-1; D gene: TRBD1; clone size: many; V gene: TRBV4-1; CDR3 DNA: TGCGCCAGCAGCCAACCCCGGGACAGAAACAATGAGCAGTTCTTC; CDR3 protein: CASSQPRDRNNEQFF
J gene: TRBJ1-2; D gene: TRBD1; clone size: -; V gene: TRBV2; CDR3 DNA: TGTGCCAGCACTGCCGGGACAGGGAGTCGTCGCTACACCTTC; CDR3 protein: CASTAGTGSRRYTF
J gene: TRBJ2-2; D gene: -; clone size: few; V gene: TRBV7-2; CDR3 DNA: TGTGCCAGCAGCTTGGACCACACCGGGGAGCTGTTTTTT; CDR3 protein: CASSLDHTGELFF
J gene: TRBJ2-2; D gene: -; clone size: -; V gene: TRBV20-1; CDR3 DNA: TGCAGTGCAAAGGACACCGGGGAGCTGTTTTTT; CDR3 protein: CSAKDTGELFF
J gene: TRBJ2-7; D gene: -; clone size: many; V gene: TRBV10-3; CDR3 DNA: TGTGCCATCAGTGAGTCCACCTACGAGCAGTACTTC; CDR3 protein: CAISESTYEQYF
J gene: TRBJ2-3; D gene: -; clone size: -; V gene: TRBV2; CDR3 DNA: TGTGCCAGCAGTGTACAGGGGACTAGCACAGATACGCAGTATTTT; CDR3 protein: CASSVQGTSTDTQYF
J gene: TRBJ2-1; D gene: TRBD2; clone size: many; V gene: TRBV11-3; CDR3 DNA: TGTGCCAGCAGCTTAGATGTAGCGGGGGGGGAGCAGTTCTTC; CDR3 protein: CASSLDVAGGEQFF
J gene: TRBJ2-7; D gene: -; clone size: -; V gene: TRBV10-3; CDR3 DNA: TGTGCCTCCCTCGGGACTGGAGGCTACGAGCAGTACTTC; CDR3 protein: CASLGTGGYEQYF
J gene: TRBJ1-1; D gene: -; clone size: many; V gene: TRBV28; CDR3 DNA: TGTGCCAGCAGTCCCCGTTCGGTATTGAACACTGAAGCTTTCTTT; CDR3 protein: CASSPRSVLNTEAFF
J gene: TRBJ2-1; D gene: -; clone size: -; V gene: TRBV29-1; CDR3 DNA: TGCAGCGTTCAACACCATCTAGTGCAAACTTACAATGAGCAGTTCTTC; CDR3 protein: CSVQHHLVQTYNEQFF
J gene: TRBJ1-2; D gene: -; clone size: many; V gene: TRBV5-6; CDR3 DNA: TGTGCCAGCAGCCGGGCCTATGGCTACACCTTC; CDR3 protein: CASSRAYGYTF
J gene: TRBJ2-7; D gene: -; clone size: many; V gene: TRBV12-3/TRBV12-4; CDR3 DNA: TGTGCCAGCAGTTTAGGACTTCCCGAGCAGTACTTC; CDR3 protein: CASSLGLPEQYF
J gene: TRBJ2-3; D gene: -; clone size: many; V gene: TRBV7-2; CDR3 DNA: TGTGCCAGCAGCCCGGGCCTACGGGGGAGGACAGATACGCAGTATTTT; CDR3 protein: CASSPGLRGRTDTQYF
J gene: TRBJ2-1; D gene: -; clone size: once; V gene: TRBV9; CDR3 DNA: TGTGCCAGCAGCGTCCTCCCTCTCGACCAGAACCATTACAATGAGCAGTTCTTC; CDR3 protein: CASSVLPLDQNHYNEQFF
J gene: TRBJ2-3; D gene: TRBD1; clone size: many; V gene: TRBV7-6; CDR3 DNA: TGTGCCAGCAGCAGAACGGGACAGCCTAGCACAGATACGCAGTATTTT; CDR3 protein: CASSRTGQPSTDTQYF
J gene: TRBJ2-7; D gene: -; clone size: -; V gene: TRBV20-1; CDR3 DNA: TGCAGTGCTAGGCGGGTGCCGCTGGGCTGCGAGCAGTACTTC; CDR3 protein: CSARRVPLGCEQYF
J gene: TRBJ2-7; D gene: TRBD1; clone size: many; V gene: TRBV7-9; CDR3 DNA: TGTGCCAGCAGCTTAAGGTCCTCCGGGACAGGGGCGGGAAAAACCTACGAGCAGTACTTC; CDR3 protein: CASSLRSSGTGAGKTYEQYF
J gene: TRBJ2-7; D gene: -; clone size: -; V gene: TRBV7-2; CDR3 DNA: TGTGCCAGCAGCTCCAGCACGGGTTACGAGCAGTACTTC; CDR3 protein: CASSSSTGYEQYF
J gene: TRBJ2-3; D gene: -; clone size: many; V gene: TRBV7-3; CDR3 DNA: TGTGCCAGCAGCTTAAGCGCCTGGTCCATAGATACGCAGTATTTT; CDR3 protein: CASSLSAWSIDTQYF
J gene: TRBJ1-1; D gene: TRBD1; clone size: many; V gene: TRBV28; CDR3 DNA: TGTGCCAGCAGTTTACAGGGGGCGCAGAACACTGAAGCTTTCTTT; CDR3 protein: CASSLQGAQNTEAFF